Listed below are T cell receptor beta chains from one sample, sequenced in a study of T cells in tuberculosis. The protocol was immunoSEQ multiplex PCR, while the TCRdb copy is restricted to in-frame clones and leaves out a portion. The sample consists of roughly 60,000 clones, approximately 81% of them appearing once. Sequenced input: CD1b-GMM tetramer-negative cells sorted from PBMCs. These TCRs come from an adult woman with latent tuberculosis. CDR3s include the opening cysteine and the closing phenylalanine or tryptophan. D genes are given only for firm matches. The size entry is marked missing in some rows and otherwise reads once, few, many or a size class.

-	TRBV7-8	-	TRBJ1-1	TGTGCCAGCAGCGCCCAGGGCTGGCCGGGCGCTGAAGCTTTCTTT	CASSAQGWPGAEAFF
TRBD2	TRBV9	-	TRBJ2-3	TGTGCCAGCAGCCTAGGACTAGCGGGGCCCACAGATACGCAGTATTTT	CASSLGLAGPTDTQYF
-	TRBV28	-	TRBJ2-5	TGTGCCAGCAGTTTAAGGGACACGGCAGGTTGGACCCAGTACTTC	CASSLRDTAGWTQYF
-	TRBV4-1	-	TRBJ1-2	TGCGCCAGCAGCCAAGATTCGACAGGTTTTTATGGCTACACCTTC	CASSQDSTGFYGYTF
TRBD1	TRBV6-1	-	TRBJ1-3	TGTGCCAGCACCCCTGGACAGGGGACCACCATATATTTT	CASTPGQGTTIYF
-	TRBV6-1	-	TRBJ1-6	TGTGCCAGCAGTGAAAGGGGGTTCGGGGTCACCCTCCACTTT	CASSERGFGVTLHF
TRBD1	TRBV19	-	TRBJ2-4	TGTGCCAGTAGGCCGACAGGGGCCAAAAACATTCAGTACTTC	CASRPTGAKNIQYF
-	TRBV7-2	once	TRBJ2-1	TGTGCCAGCAGCTCCGCCCCTCCAGGTAGCTCCTACAATGAGCAGTTCTTC	CASSSAPPGSSYNEQFF
-	TRBV20-1	few	TRBJ2-1	TGCAGTGCCAAAGGGGGGGGCTTTCAGTTCTTC	CSAKGGGFQFF
TRBD1	TRBV5-1	few	TRBJ2-7	TGCGCCAGCAGCCCCGGGACAGGAAGAGAGCAGTACTTC	CASSPGTGREQYF
-	TRBV12-5	-	TRBJ1-2	TGTGCTAGTGGTTTGGTAGTGTCAGGGCAGAACTATGGCTACACCTTC	CASGLVVSGQNYGYTF
-	TRBV5-1	-	TRBJ2-5	TGCGCCAGCAGCTTGGTAGGAGGGAGAGAGACCCAGTACTTC	CASSLVGGRETQYF
-	TRBV18	-	TRBJ2-3	TGTGCCAGCCAGGGGAGCACAGATACGCAGTATTTT	CASQGSTDTQYF
TRBD1	TRBV28	-	TRBJ2-4	TGTGCCAGCAGTTTATTAGGACAGGACAAAAACATTCAGTACTTC	CASSLLGQDKNIQYF
TRBD1	TRBV2	-	TRBJ1-5	TGTGCCAGCGGACGAAGGGGGCAAAGCAATCAGCCCCAGCATTTT	CASGRRGQSNQPQHF
TRBD1	TRBV5-1	-	TRBJ2-3	TGCGCCAGCACTAAGAATCCGGGACAGGGGAACGCAGATACGCAGTATTTT	CASTKNPGQGNADTQYF
TRBD2	TRBV18	-	TRBJ2-3	TGTGCCAGCTCACCGCGGGCTAGCGGAACTAGCACAGATACGCAGTATTTT	CASSPRASGTSTDTQYF
-	TRBV28	few	TRBJ1-5	TGTGCCAGCAGTTCCCTGGAGCGAGGCAATCAGCCCCAGCATTTT	CASSSLERGNQPQHF
TRBD2	TRBV4-2	-	TRBJ2-3	TGTGCCAGCAGCCCATCGGGGGGGCGCACAGATACGCAGTATTTT	CASSPSGGRTDTQYF
-	TRBV28	-	TRBJ1-6	TGTGCCAGCAGTTTATCGGGGGATTGGAATTCACCCCTCCACTTT	CASSLSGDWNSPLHF
-	TRBV6-5	-	TRBJ1-1	TGTGCCAGCAGTCGGGGGTCCACTGAAGCTTTCTTT	CASSRGSTEAFF
-	TRBV12-5	-	TRBJ2-7	TGTGCTAGTGGTTTGGACGGTTCTACGGAGGAGCAGTACTTC	CASGLDGSTEEQYF
-	TRBV9	-	TRBJ1-2	TGTGCCAGCAGTCTACTTAACTATGGCTACACCTTC	CASSLLNYGYTF
-	TRBV19	once	TRBJ1-1	TGTGCCAGTAGTATAGCAGGGATGAACACTGAAGCTTTCTTT	CASSIAGMNTEAFF
TRBD2	TRBV29-1	-	TRBJ2-7	TGCAGCGCCCGGGAGGGGGGGGCGGCCGAGCAGTACTTC	CSAREGGAAEQYF
TRBD2	TRBV11-3	-	TRBJ2-6	TGTGCCAGCAGCCCGAGCGGGGCTGGGGCCAACGTCCTGACTTTC	CASSPSGAGANVLTF
TRBD2	TRBV11-2	-	TRBJ2-3	TGTGCCAGCAGCTCAAGGGGACTAGCGGGGACTACGCAGTATTTT	CASSSRGLAGTTQYF
TRBD1	TRBV7-2	-	TRBJ2-1	TGTGCCAGCAGCTTATCCCGGGACAGTAATGAGCAGTTCTTC	CASSLSRDSNEQFF
TRBD2	TRBV28	-	TRBJ2-5	TGTGCCAGCAGTTTAGACGGGGGGGGTGAGACCCAGTACTTC	CASSLDGGGETQYF
-	TRBV28	once	TRBJ1-6	TGTGCCAGCACCCCGGGATGGGCTTCCTATAATTCACCCCTCCACTTT	CASTPGWASYNSPLHF
TRBD2	TRBV7-8	-	TRBJ2-3	TGTGCCAGCAGCCCCGGGACTAGTGGGGCAGATACGCAGTATTTT	CASSPGTSGADTQYF
TRBD1	TRBV13	-	TRBJ2-3	TGTGCCAGCAGCCTCCGAGGGGGCCTTAGCACAGATACGCAGTATTTT	CASSLRGGLSTDTQYF
-	TRBV27	-	TRBJ1-1	TGTGCCAGCAGTTTTGGCGGGAACACTGAAGCTTTCTTT	CASSFGGNTEAFF
-	TRBV30	-	TRBJ1-1	TGTGCCTGGAGTGTATCCGGGTGGGGGGACGGTGAAGCTTTCTTT	CAWSVSGWGDGEAFF
TRBD1	TRBV27	-	TRBJ1-4	TGTGCCAGCAGTTCGGACAGGGGGCGGAATGAAAAACTGTTTTTT	CASSSDRGRNEKLFF
TRBD2	TRBV9	-	TRBJ2-2	TGTGCCAGCAGCGTAGATCCTAGCGGGATGAGCGGGGAGCTGTTTTTT	CASSVDPSGMSGELFF
TRBD2	TRBV5-1	-	TRBJ2-1	TGCGCCAGCAGCTTAAGCGGGGGCTCCTACAATGAGCAGTTCTTC	CASSLSGGSYNEQFF
-	TRBV27	-	TRBJ1-1	TGTGCCAGCAGTTTCGGGAAATGGGGAAACACTGAAGCTTTCTTT	CASSFGKWGNTEAFF
TRBD2	TRBV9	-	TRBJ2-1	TGTGCCAGCAGCGTAGGACTAGCCTCCTACAATGAGCAGTTCTTC	CASSVGLASYNEQFF
TRBD1	TRBV18	-	TRBJ1-1	TGTGCCAGCTCCCCGGACAGGACAGGGAACACTGAAGCTTTCTTT	CASSPDRTGNTEAFF
-	TRBV28	-	TRBJ1-2	TGTGCCAGCAGTTCCCAGGGGCGCCCTAGTGGCTACACCTTC	CASSSQGRPSGYTF
TRBD2	TRBV29-1	once	TRBJ2-1	TGCAGCGCTGGGACTAGCCACAATGAGCAGTTCTTC	CSAGTSHNEQFF
-	TRBV5-6	-	TRBJ1-2	TGTGCCAGCACCCTGGGGCCTCCCGAGAGGGGCTACACCTTC	CASTLGPPERGYTF
TRBD1	TRBV7-2	once	TRBJ1-6	TGTGCCAGCAGCCAACAGACAGGGAAGATCGGATCACCCCTCCACTTT	CASSQQTGKIGSPLHF
TRBD2	TRBV4-2	-	TRBJ2-5	TGTGCCAGCAGCGTCTCTAGCGGGGGGCAAGAGACCCAGTACTTC	CASSVSSGGQETQYF
TRBD1	TRBV4-3	-	TRBJ2-7	TGCGCCAGCAGCCGGGACAGGAACTACGAGCAGTACTTC	CASSRDRNYEQYF
TRBD2	TRBV27	-	TRBJ2-7	TGTGCCAGCAGGACCATAGCGGGGTTCGACGAGCAGTACTTC	CASRTIAGFDEQYF
-	TRBV6-1	-	TRBJ2-3	TGTGCCAGCAGCGACACTAGCACAGATACGCAGTATTTT	CASSDTSTDTQYF
TRBD1	TRBV7-6	-	TRBJ1-1	TGTGCCAGCAGCCCTAGGACAGGGGGAACTGAAGCTTTCTTT	CASSPRTGGTEAFF
-	TRBV6-1	-	TRBJ1-3	TGTGCCAGCAGTGATAGAGGTACTGGAAACACCATATATTTT	CASSDRGTGNTIYF
TRBD2	TRBV10-3	-	TRBJ2-3	TGTGCCATCAGTCAAGCGGGGGGCACAGATACGCAGTATTTT	CAISQAGGTDTQYF
-	TRBV19	-	TRBJ2-5	TGTGCCAGTAGTCCCGGGACATACTACCAAGAGACCCAGTACTTC	CASSPGTYYQETQYF
TRBD2	TRBV19	-	TRBJ2-2	TGTGCCAGTAGTCGTGGCGGGGGGGCAATCGGGGAGCTGTTTTTT	CASSRGGGAIGELFF
-	TRBV2	-	TRBJ2-1	TGTGCCAGCACATTCCTAGGAGGCTCGCAGTTCTTC	CASTFLGGSQFF
-	TRBV9	-	TRBJ1-6	TGTGCCAGCAGCCTGGAGGGGGGGCTGAATTCACCCCTCCACTTT	CASSLEGGLNSPLHF